This T cell receptor (beta chain) was identified during a study of cytomegalovirus exposure and HLA in healthy donors. Vbeta (60) and Jbeta (13) primers were used in the PCR. Assay: immunoSEQ multiplex PCR; the TCRdb copy retains only in-frame clones and omits some. The sample consists of 85,000 to 95,000 clones, roughly 72% of them appearing once. CDR1 is MNHEY and CDR2 is SVGAGI in the germline V gene. There are 15 residues in the CDR3. The J segment lost 7 bases and the V segment lost 5 bases, leaving 14 bases of the junction unmatched. V is TRBV6-5 and J is TRBJ2-7; 7 bases fit TRBD2. The sequencing input was PBMCs. The source is a man under 40 in good health and CMV-seropositive. The CDR3 DNA is TGTGCCAGCAGTCCCTCGGGTGGGAGCGGGGAAGAGCAGTACTTC. It yields the protein CASSPSGGSGEEQYF.